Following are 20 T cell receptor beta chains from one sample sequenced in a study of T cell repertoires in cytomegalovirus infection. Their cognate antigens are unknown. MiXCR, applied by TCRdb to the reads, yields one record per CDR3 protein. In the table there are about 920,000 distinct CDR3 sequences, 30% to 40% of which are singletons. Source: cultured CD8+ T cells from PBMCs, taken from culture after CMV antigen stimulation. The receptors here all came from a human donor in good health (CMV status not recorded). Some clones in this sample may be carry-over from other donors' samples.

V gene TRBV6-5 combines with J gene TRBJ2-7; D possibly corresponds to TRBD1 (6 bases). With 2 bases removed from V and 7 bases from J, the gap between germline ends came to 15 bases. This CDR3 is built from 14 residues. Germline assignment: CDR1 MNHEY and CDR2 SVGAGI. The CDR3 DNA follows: TGTGCCAGCAGTTACACCGAACAGGGAAGGGAGCAGTACTTC. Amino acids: CASSYTEQGREQYF.

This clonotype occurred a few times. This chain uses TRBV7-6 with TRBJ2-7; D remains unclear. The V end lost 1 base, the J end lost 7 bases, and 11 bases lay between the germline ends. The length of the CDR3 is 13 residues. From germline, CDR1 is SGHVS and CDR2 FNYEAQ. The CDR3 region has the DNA TGTGCCAGCAGCTTAGGTGGAATGGGGGAGCAGTACGTC. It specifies CASSLGGMGEQYV.

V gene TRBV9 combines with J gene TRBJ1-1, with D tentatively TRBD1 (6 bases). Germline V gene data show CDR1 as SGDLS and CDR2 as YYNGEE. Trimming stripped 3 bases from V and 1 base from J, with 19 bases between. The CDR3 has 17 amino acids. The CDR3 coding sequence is TGTGCCAGCAGCGCCATCGAGAGGGGGGGAAAGAACACTGAAGCTTTCTTT. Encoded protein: CASSAIERGGKNTEAFF.

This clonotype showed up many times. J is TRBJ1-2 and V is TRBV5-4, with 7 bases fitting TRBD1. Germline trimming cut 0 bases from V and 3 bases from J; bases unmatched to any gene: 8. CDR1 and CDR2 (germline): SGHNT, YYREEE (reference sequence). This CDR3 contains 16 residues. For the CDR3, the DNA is TGTGCCAGCAGCTTGGGTGCGACAGGGTCCTACTATGGCTACACCTTC. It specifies CASSLGATGSYYGYTF.

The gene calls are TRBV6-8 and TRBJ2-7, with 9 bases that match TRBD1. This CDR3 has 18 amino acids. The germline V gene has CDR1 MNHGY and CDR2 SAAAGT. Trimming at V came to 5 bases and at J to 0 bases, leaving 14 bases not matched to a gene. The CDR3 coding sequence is TGTGCCAGCAGTCCTCCTCTGACAGGGGGTACTAGCTCCTACGAGCAGTACGTC. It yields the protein CASSPPLTGGTSSYEQYV.

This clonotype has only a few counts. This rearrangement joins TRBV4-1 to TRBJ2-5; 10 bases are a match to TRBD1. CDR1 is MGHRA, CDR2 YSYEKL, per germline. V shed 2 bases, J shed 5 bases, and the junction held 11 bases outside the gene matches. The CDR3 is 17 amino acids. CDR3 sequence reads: CASSQRPGTGVEETQYF. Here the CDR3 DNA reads TGCGCCAGCAGCCAACGTCCCGGGACAGGGGTCGAGGAGACCCAGTACTTC.

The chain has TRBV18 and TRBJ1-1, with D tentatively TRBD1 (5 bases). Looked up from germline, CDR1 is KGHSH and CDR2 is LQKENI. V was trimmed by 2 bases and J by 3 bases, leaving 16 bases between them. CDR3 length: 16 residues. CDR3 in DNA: TGTGCCAGCTCACCATCGGGCTCCCTAGGGGACACTGAAGCTTTCTTT. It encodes CASSPSGSLGDTEAFF.

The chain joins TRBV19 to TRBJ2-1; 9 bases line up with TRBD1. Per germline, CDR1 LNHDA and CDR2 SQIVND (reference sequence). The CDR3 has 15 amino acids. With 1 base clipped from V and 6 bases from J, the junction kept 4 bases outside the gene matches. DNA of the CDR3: TGTGCCAGTAGTATAGTGGGGACAGGGTTCAATGAGCAGTTCTTC. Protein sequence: CASSIVGTGFNEQFF. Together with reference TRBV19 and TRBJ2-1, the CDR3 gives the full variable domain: DGGITQSPKYLFRKEGQNVTLSCEQNLNHDAMYWYRQDPGQGLRLIYYSQIVNDFQKGDIAEGYSVSREKKESFPLTVTSAQKNPTAFYLCASSIVGTGFNEQFFGPGTRLTVL.

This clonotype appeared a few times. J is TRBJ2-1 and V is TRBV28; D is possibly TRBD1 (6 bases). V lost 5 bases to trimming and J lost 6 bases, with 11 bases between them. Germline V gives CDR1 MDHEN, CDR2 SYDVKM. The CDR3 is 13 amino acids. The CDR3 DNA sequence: TGTGCCAGCAGTCCCAGGGGCGTCAATGAGCAGTTCTTC. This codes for CASSPRGVNEQFF.

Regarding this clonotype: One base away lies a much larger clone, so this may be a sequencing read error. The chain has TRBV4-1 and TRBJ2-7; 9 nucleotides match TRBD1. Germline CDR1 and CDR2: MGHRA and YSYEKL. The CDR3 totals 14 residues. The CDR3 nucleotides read TGCGTCAGCAGCCGGGACAGGGATACCTACGAGCAGTACTTC. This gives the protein CVSSRDRDTYEQYF.

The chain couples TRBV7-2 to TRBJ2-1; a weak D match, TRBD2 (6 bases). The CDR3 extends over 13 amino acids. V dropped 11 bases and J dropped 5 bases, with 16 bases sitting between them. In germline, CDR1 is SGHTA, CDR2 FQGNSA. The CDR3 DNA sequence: TGTGCCTCACACGGGGGACCAAACAATGAGCAGTTCTTC. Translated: CASHGGPNNEQFF.

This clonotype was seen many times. CDR3 coding DNA: TGTGCCAGCTCACCCTACCGCTCCTACGAGCAGTACTTC. Protein product: CASSPYRSYEQYF. The chain carries TRBV18 and TRBJ2-7; no definite D call. V lost 3 bases and J lost 0, with 6 bases in between. CDR3 length: 13 amino acids. CDR1 KGHSH and CDR2 LQKENI come from the germline V gene.

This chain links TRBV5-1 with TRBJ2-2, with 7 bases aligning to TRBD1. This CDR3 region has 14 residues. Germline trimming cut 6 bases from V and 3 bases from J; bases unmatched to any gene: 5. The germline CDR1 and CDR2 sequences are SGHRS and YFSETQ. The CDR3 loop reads CASTFRGYTGELFF. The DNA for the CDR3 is TGCGCCAGCACCTTCAGGGGGTACACCGGGGAGCTGTTTTTT.

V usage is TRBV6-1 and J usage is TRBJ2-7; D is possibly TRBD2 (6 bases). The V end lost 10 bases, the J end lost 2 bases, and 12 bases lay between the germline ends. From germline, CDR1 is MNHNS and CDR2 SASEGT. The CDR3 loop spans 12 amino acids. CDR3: CATGGRAYEQYV. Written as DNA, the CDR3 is TGTGCCACCGGGGGACGGGCCTACGAGCAGTACGTC.

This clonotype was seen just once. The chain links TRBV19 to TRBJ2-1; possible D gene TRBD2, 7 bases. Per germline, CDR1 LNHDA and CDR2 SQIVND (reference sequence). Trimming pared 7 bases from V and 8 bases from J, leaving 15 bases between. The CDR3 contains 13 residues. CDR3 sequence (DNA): TGTGCCAGTAACGGGGGGCCCGACCATGAGCAGTTCTTC. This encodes CASNGGPDHEQFF. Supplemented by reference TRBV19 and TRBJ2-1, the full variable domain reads DGGITQSPKYLFRKEGQNVTLSCEQNLNHDAMYWYRQDPGQGLRLIYYSQIVNDFQKGDIAEGYSVSREKKESFPLTVTSAQKNPTAFYLCASNGGPDHEQFFGPGTRLTVL.

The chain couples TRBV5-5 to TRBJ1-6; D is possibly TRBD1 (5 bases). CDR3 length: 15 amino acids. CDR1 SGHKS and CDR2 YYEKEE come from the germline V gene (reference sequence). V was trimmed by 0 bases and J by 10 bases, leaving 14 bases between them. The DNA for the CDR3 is TGTGCCAGCAGCTTGGTCTCCAGGGACGGATCACCCCTCCACTTT. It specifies CASSLVSRDGSPLHF.

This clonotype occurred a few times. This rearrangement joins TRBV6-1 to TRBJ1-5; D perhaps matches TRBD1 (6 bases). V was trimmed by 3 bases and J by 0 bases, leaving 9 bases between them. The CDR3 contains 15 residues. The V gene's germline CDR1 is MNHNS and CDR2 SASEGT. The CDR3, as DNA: TGTGCCAGCAGTGACCGGGACAATAGCAATCAGCCCCAGCATTTT. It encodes CASSDRDNSNQPQHF.

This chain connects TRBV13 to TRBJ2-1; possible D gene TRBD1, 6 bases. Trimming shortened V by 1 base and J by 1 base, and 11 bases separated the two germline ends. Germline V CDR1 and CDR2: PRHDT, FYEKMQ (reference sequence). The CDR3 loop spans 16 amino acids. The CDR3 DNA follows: TGTGCCAGCAGCTTAGAACAGGGACCTTCCTACAATGAGCAGTTCTTC. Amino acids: CASSLEQGPSYNEQFF.

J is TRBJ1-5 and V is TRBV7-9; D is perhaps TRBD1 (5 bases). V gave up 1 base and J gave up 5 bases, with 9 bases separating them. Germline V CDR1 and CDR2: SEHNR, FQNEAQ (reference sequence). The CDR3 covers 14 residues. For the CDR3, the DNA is TGTGCCAGCAGCTTAGAGGGGTGGGATCAGCCCCAGCATTTT. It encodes CASSLEGWDQPQHF.

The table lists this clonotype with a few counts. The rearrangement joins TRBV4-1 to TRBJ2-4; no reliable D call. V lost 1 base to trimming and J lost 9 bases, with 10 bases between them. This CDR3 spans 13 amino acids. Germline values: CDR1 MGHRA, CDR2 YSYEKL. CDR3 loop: CASSQGLDAIQYF. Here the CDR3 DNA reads TGCGCCAGCAGCCAAGGTCTAGACGCCATTCAGTACTTC.